These 9 T cell receptor beta chains were all obtained from the same sample, sequenced in a study of tumor and adjacent non-tumor tissue in lung cancer. TCRbeta libraries were built with three rounds of nested PCR, modified from ARM-PCR. TCRdb called the multiplex PCR reads again in MiXCR, with one record for every CDR3 protein. The repertoire holds under 150,000 distinct CDR3 sequences, with 60% to 70% as singletons. This sample's RNA came from whole unsorted tissue. The sequencing sample was made of lung tumor tissue. These receptors were taken from a man between 25 and 39 years old with non-small cell lung cancer.

A remark on this clonotype: A much bigger clone sits one base away, suggesting this may be a read error. The chain has TRBV21-1 and TRBJ1-2. TRBV21-1 is recorded as a pseudogene. The length of the CDR3 is 15 residues. CDR3 residues: CASTQPEAGTDVYTF. In DNA, the CDR3 is TGTGCCAGCACCCAGCCGGAGGCAGGGACTGATGTCTACACCTTC.

This clonotype was seen at least ten times. This chain joins TRBV4-1 and TRBJ2-7; TRBD2 agrees at 9 bases. V gave up 0 bases and J gave up 4 bases; unmatched junction bases: 4. The length of the CDR3 is 15 residues. The germline CDR1 and CDR2 sequences are MGHRA and YSYEKL. CDR3 sequence (DNA): TGCGCCAGCAGCCAAGAGGGGACTAGCCAATACGAGCAGTACTTC. Its translation is CASSQEGTSQYEQYF.

In regard to this clonotype: Germline and junction disagree at one end, which may indicate a read error. The chain links TRBV29-1 to TRBJ1-1, with TRBD1 as a possible D gene (6 bases). In germline, CDR1 is SQVTM, CDR2 ANQGSEA. CDR3 length: 14 amino acids. The CDR3 coding sequence is TGCGGCGTTGGGGGCAGACATGGAAGCACTGAAGCTTTCTTT. Amino acids: CGVGGRHGSTEAFF.

This clonotype appeared many times. The chain uses TRBV12-3 or TRBV12-4 and TRBJ2-1; TRBD1 agrees at 8 bases. After removal of 1 base from V and 5 bases from J, the junction contained 1 base not matched to a gene. The CDR3 spans 14 residues. The CDR3 DNA reads TGTGCCAGCAGTTTAGGACAGGGGAACAATGAGCAGTTCTTC. Translating it yields CASSLGQGNNEQFF.

With respect to this clonotype: This sequence may be a read error, since a much larger clone differs from it by one base. Since no conserved phenylalanine or tryptophan closes the CDR3, a read error is the likely cause. The chain uses TRBV6-2 or TRBV6-3 and TRBJ2-7; D unresolved. The CDR3 extends over 15 amino acids. The germline V gene has CDR1 MNHEY and CDR2 SVGEGT. V was shortened by 4 bases and J by 7 bases, with 20 bases between the two germline ends. CDR3 sequence reads: CASSFQDSRKMEQYS. The CDR3 DNA follows: TGTGCCAGCAGTTTCCAAGACTCACGTAAGATGGAGCAGTACTCC.

On this clonotype itself: A much larger clone differs by one base, so this may be a read error. This chain joins TRBV20-1 and TRBJ1-3; D unresolved. CDR1 and CDR2 from the germline V gene are DFQATT and SNEGSKA (reference sequence). The CDR3 contains 11 residues. The ends were cut back, 5 bases at V and 7 bases at J, with 9 bases in the middle. The CDR3 region is CSAARWNTIYF. The CDR3 nucleotides are TGCAGTGCTGCCCGTTGGAACACCATATATTTT.

The sample holds a few counts of this clonotype. The chain links TRBV30 to TRBJ1-2; 8 positions match TRBD1. Germline assignment: CDR1 GTSNPN and CDR2 SVGIG (reference sequence). This CDR3 is 15 amino acids long. J gave up 4 bases and V 0 bases, and 7 bases lay outside the gene matches. This chain's CDR3 is CAWSVGQGASYGYTF. The DNA of the CDR3 is TGTGCCTGGAGTGTAGGCCAGGGGGCTAGCTATGGCTACACCTTC.

To note about this clonotype: This sequence may be a read error, since a much larger clone differs from it by one base. CDR3 amino acids: CASSPVLPPEKLFF. The DNA of the CDR3 is TGTGCCAGCAGTCCCGTACTGCCTCCAGAAAAACTGTTTTTT. V gene TRBV6-5 combines with J gene TRBJ1-4, with D uncertain. The CDR3 totals 14 residues. V was cut by 5 bases and J by 8 bases, with 15 bases left in between. Germline CDR1 is MNHEY and CDR2 is SVGAGI.

In regard to this clonotype: A junction boundary mismatches the germline segment, possibly from a read error. The CDR3 protein is CASSFTGSTGTSGSREIQYF. The CDR3 DNA follows: TGTGCCAGCAGCTTTACAGGGAGTACCGGGACTAGCGGGAGTAGGGAGATCCAGTACTTC. The V and J genes are TRBV5-5 and TRBJ2-5; 14 bases agree with TRBD2. Germline CDR1 SGHKS, CDR2 YYEKEE (reference sequence). The CDR3 spans 20 residues.